This is a list of T cell receptor beta chains from one sample in a study of control samples from healthy donors and cancer patients. TCRdb's copy holds only in-frame clones and misses some; the assay was immunoSEQ multiplex PCR. The sample lists 150,000 to 200,000 clones; roughly 94% were seen once. Sample: blood. Source of these receptors: a young woman in good health. CDR3s include the opening cysteine and the closing phenylalanine or tryptophan. The order of the fields is clone size, J gene, V gene, D gene, CDR3 DNA, CDR3 protein. The D gene is left open where the match is weak. Not all rows give a size; the values are once, few, many and, for expanded clones, a class.

-	TRBJ2-7	TRBV3-1/TRBV3-2	-	TGTGCCAGCAGCCAACAGAGCGAGCAGTACTTC	CASSQQSEQYF
-	TRBJ1-1	TRBV2	TRBD1	TGTGCCAGCATTACAGGGGCACTGAACACTGAAGCTTTCTTT	CASITGALNTEAFF
-	TRBJ1-2	TRBV20-1	-	TGCAGTGGTCGGGAGGGCTACACCTTC	CSGREGYTF
-	TRBJ1-5	TRBV6-1	-	TGTGCCAGCAGTGAACTACGAAGAAATCAGCCCCAGCATTTT	CASSELRRNQPQHF
-	TRBJ1-1	TRBV2	TRBD1	TGTGCCAGCAGTACAGGGGCTGGCACTGAAGCTTTCTTT	CASSTGAGTEAFF
-	TRBJ1-3	TRBV2	-	TGTGCCAGCACAGGGGCGCAGGGAAACACCATATATTTT	CASTGAQGNTIYF
-	TRBJ2-1	TRBV7-9	-	TGTGCCAGCAGCCAGGGTTATGAGCAGTTCTTC	CASSQGYEQFF
-	TRBJ2-7	TRBV6-5	TRBD2	TGTGCCAGCAGTTACTCATCTAGCGGGGCCTACGAGCAGTACTTC	CASSYSSSGAYEQYF
-	TRBJ1-2	TRBV5-1	TRBD1	TGCGCCAGTTCGGATGGGACAGGGGTCGGCTACACCTTC	CASSDGTGVGYTF
-	TRBJ1-5	TRBV19	-	TGTGCCAGTAGTATTCTTCGGTTGGATCAGCCCCAGCATTTT	CASSILRLDQPQHF
-	TRBJ2-5	TRBV10-1	TRBD1	TGCGCCAGCAGTGGGACAGGGGGCGAGACCCAGTACTTC	CASSGTGGETQYF
-	TRBJ2-1	TRBV27	TRBD2	TGTGCCAGCATACTTAGTAGCGGGAGGGGTGAGCAGTTCTTC	CASILSSGRGEQFF
-	TRBJ2-3	TRBV7-9	-	TGTGCCAGCAGCTTAGTCGGAGATACGCAGTATTTT	CASSLVGDTQYF
-	TRBJ1-1	TRBV10-3	-	TGTGCCATCAGCCCTACGGGGTTGAACACTGAAGCTTTCTTT	CAISPTGLNTEAFF
-	TRBJ2-5	TRBV19	-	TGTGCCAGTGGGACGTTCAGGGAGACCCAGTACTTC	CASGTFRETQYF
-	TRBJ2-7	TRBV5-1	-	TGCGCCAGCAGCTCCACGACTGCGTACGAGCAGTACTTC	CASSSTTAYEQYF
-	TRBJ2-3	TRBV10-3	TRBD2	TGTGCCATCAGACCTAGCGGGGCCGGCGCAGATACGCAGTATTTT	CAIRPSGAGADTQYF
-	TRBJ1-2	TRBV6-5	TRBD1	TGTGCCACCCACAGGGGAAACTATGGCTACACCTTC	CATHRGNYGYTF
-	TRBJ1-2	TRBV2	TRBD1	TGTGCCAGCCGGGGACAGGGGGGACATGGCTACACCTTC	CASRGQGGHGYTF
-	TRBJ2-3	TRBV11-2	TRBD2	TGTGCCGGCGCGGATAGCGGGAGTACTGGGGATACGCAGTATTTT	CAGADSGSTGDTQYF
-	TRBJ1-2	TRBV5-1	TRBD1	TGCGCCAGCAGCTTAGGACAGGGATCAGATGGCTACACCTTC	CASSLGQGSDGYTF
once	TRBJ2-1	TRBV5-4	-	TGTGCCAGCAGCCTGGCGGGCCAGATTGTGGGTGAGCAGTTCTTC	CASSLAGQIVGEQFF
-	TRBJ2-7	TRBV2	TRBD1	TGTGCCAGCAGCCCGGACAGGGGGCGGTACGAGCAGTACTTC	CASSPDRGRYEQYF
once	TRBJ2-1	TRBV29-1	-	TGCAGCGTCCTCCTGACTAATTACAATGAGCAGTTCTTC	CSVLLTNYNEQFF
-	TRBJ1-2	TRBV4-3	-	TGCGCCAGCAGCCAAGATCCTCAAACAGTCTTCCTTAACTATGGCTACACCTTC	CASSQDPQTVFLNYGYTF